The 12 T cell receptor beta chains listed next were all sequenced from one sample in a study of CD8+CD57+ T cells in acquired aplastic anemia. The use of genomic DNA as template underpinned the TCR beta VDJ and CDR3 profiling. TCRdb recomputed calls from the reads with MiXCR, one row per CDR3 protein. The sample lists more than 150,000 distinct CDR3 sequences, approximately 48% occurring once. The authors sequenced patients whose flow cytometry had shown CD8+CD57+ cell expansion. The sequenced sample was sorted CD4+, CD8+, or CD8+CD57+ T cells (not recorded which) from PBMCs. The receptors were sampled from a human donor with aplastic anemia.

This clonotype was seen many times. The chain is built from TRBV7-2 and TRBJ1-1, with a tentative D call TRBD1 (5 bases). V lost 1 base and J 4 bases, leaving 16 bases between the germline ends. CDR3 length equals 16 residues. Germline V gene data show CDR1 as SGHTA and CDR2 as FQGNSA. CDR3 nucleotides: TGTGCCAGCAGCTTAGATTTTGGCAGGGCTGGCACTGAAGCTTTCTTT. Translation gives CASSLDFGRAGTEAFF.

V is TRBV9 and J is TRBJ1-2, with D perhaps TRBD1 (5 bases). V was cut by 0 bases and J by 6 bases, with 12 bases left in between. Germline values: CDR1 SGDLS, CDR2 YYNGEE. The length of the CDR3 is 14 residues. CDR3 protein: CASSVAGDGNGYTF. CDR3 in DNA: TGTGCCAGCAGCGTAGCGGGGGACGGGAATGGCTACACCTTC.

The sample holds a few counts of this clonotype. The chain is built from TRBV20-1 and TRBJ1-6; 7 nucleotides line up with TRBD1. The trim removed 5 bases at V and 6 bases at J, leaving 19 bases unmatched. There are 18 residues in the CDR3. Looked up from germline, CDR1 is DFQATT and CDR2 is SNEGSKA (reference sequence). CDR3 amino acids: CSAHRDRELLGFNSPLHF. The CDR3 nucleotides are TGCAGTGCTCACCGGGACAGAGAGCTTTTGGGCTTTAATTCACCCCTCCACTTT.

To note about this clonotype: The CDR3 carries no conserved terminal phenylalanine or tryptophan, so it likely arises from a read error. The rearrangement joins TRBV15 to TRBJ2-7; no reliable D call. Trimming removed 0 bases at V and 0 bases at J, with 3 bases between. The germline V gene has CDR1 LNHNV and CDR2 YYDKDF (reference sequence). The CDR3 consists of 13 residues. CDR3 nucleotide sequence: TGTGCCACCAGCAGAGATCCCTCCTACGAGCAGTACCTC. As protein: CATSRDPSYEQYL.

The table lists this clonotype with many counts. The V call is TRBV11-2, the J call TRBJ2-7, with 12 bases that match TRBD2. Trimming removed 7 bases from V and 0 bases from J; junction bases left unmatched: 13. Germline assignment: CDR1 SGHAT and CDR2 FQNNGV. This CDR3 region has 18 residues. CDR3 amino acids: CASTFRTSGTISSYEQYF. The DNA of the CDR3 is TGTGCCAGCACTTTTAGGACTAGCGGGACCATCAGCTCCTACGAGCAGTACTTC.

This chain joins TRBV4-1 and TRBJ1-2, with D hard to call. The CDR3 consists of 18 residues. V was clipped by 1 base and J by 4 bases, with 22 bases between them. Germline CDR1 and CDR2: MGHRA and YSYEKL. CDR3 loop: CASSQVPSETASIYGYTF. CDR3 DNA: TGCGCCAGCAGCCAAGTCCCTAGTGAGACTGCTAGCATCTATGGCTACACCTTC.

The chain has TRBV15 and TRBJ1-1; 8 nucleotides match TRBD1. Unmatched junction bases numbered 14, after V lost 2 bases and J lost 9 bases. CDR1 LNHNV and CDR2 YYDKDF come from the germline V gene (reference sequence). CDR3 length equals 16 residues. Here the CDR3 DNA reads TGTGCCACCAGCAGACGTCAGGGGGCTGGGAAGGAAAAAGCTTTCTTT. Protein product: CATSRRQGAGKEKAFF.

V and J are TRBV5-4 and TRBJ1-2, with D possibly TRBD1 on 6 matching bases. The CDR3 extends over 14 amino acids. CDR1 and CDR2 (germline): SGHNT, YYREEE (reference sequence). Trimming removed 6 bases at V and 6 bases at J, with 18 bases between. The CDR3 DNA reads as TGTGCCAGCATGGAGCTGGGGGCATCTGATGGCTACACCTTC. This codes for CASMELGASDGYTF.

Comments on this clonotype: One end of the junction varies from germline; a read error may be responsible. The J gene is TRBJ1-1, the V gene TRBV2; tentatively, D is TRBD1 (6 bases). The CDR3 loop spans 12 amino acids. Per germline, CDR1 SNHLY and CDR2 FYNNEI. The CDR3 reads CARSAGGPEAFF. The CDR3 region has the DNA TGTGCCCGCAGCGCGGGGGGCCCTGAAGCTTTCTTT. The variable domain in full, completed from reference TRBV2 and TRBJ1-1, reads EPEVTQTPSHQVTQMGQEVILRCVPISNHLYFYWYRQILGQKVEFLVSFYNNEISEKSEIFDDQFSVERPDGSNFTLKIRSTKLEDSAMYFCARSAGGPEAFFGQGTRLTVV.

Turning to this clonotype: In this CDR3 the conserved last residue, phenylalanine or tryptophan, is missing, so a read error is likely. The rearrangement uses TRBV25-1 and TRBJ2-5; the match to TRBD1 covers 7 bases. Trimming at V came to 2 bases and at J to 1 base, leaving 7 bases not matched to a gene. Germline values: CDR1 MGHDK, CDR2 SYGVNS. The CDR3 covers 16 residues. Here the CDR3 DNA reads TGTGCCAGCAGTGAACATGGGACAGATCTCCAAGAGACCCAGTACCTC. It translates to CASSEHGTDLQETQYL.

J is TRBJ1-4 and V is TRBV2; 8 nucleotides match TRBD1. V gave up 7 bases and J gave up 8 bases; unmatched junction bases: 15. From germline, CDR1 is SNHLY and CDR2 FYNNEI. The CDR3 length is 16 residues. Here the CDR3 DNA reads TGTGCCAGCAACTGGGCAGGGGGCGCGTTGAGCGAAAAACTGTTTTTT. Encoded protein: CASNWAGGALSEKLFF.

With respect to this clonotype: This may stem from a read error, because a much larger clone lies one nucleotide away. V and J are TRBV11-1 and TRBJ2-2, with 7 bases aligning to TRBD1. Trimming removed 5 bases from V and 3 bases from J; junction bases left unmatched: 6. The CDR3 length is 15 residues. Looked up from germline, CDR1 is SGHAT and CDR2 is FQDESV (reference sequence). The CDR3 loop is CASSLGTEDTGELFF. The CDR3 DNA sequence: TGTGCCAGCAGCCTAGGGACAGAGGACACCGGGGAGCTGTTTTTT.